One and the same sample provided the 18 T cell receptor beta chains below, sequenced in a study of CD8 T cells in Susac syndrome. The authors reverse transcribed roughly 0.5 to 1 ug RNA with random hexamers. Using its own MiXCR run on the immunoSEQ multiplex PCR reads, TCRdb lists one record per CDR3 protein. This sample yields 150,000 to 160,000 distinct CDR3 sequences, of which around 95% are seen a single time; 0.2% to 0.25% belongs to the top ten. Sequencing input: CD8+ T cells from PBMCs. The receptors originated from a human donor with multiple sclerosis.

The chain links TRBV13 to TRBJ2-5, with 9 bases aligning to TRBD1. The germline CDR1 and CDR2 sequences are PRHDT and FYEKMQ (reference sequence). J lost 4 bases, V lost 6 bases, and 12 bases had no gene match. The CDR3 is 16 amino acids. CDR3 nucleotide sequence: TGTGCCAGCAGTTACAAGGACAGGGGCCGAGGAGAGACCCAGTACTTC. Protein product: CASSYKDRGRGETQYF.

CDR3 sequence reads: CASSFGQGVPYEQYF. DNA for the CDR3: TGTGCCAGCAGCTTCGGACAGGGAGTGCCCTACGAGCAGTACTTC. This chain joins TRBV7-9 and TRBJ2-7; 8 nucleotides line up with TRBD1. The CDR3 totals 15 residues. Germline trimming cut 3 bases from V and 2 bases from J; bases unmatched to any gene: 6. Germline CDR1 SEHNR, CDR2 FQNEAQ (reference sequence).

The chain combines TRBV2 with TRBJ2-7; D call uncertain. Trimming left V 7 bases short and J 3 bases short, with 7 bases between. Germline values: CDR1 SNHLY, CDR2 FYNNEI. The CDR3 consists of 11 residues. The CDR3 coding sequence is TGTGCCAGCATGGGTTTCTACGAGCAGTACTTC. Amino acids: CASMGFYEQYF.

V gene TRBV7-8 combines with J gene TRBJ1-1; 9 nucleotides align to TRBD1. This CDR3 spans 13 amino acids. V trimming: 5 bases; J trimming: 11 bases; junction bases outside the gene matches: 9. The germline CDR1 and CDR2 sequences are SGHVS and FQNEAQ. The CDR3 here is CASSVRTGDEAFF. The CDR3 DNA reads as TGTGCCAGCAGCGTGCGGACAGGGGATGAGGCTTTCTTT.

The chain carries TRBV3-1 and TRBJ2-7, with a weak D call TRBD2 (6 bases). Germline-derived CDR1 and CDR2 are LGHDT and YNNKEL (reference sequence). V dropped 0 bases and J dropped 0 bases, with 9 bases sitting between them. The CDR3 is made up of 15 amino acids. CDR3 sequence: CASSQDWDSSYEQYF. The DNA for the CDR3 is TGTGCCAGCAGCCAAGATTGGGACTCCTCCTACGAGCAGTACTTC.

The chain employs TRBV5-4 and TRBJ2-1; D may be TRBD1 or TRBD2 (5 bases each). CDR3 length equals 17 residues. The ends were cut back, 3 bases at V and 7 bases at J, with 23 bases in the middle. Germline CDR1 reads SGHNT; CDR2 reads YYREEE (reference sequence). The CDR3 region has the DNA TGTGCCAGCAGCTCCCAAACAACGGGACCGATTGATAATGAGCAGTTCTTC. This gives the protein CASSSQTTGPIDNEQFF.

CDR3 amino acids: CASSVRGGYNEQFF. CDR3 nucleotides: TGTGCCAGCTCGGTGCGGGGGGGCTACAATGAGCAGTTCTTC. The rearrangement links TRBV7-2 to TRBJ2-1; 9 bases are a match to TRBD2. J was trimmed by 3 bases and V by 8 bases; bases with no gene match: 5. The CDR3 contains 14 residues. Germline CDR1 is SGHTA and CDR2 is FQGNSA.

The chain employs TRBV12-3 or TRBV12-4 and TRBJ1-5; tentatively, D is TRBD1 (6 bases). This CDR3 comprises 15 residues. Trimming stripped 5 bases from V and 0 bases from J, with 11 bases between. CDR3 loop: CASSGGGISNQPQHF. CDR3 sequence (DNA): TGTGCCAGCAGTGGGGGGGGCATTAGCAATCAGCCCCAGCATTTT.

The V call is TRBV7-8, the J call TRBJ2-2; D is perhaps TRBD2 (5 bases). The CDR3 totals 14 residues. V was trimmed by 1 base and J by 4 bases, leaving 7 bases between them. Germline V lookup: CDR1 SGHVS, CDR2 FQNEAQ. This CDR3 is CASSLVASTGELFF. The CDR3 DNA reads TGTGCCAGCAGCTTAGTAGCGTCCACCGGGGAGCTGTTTTTT.

The chain employs TRBV7-9 and TRBJ1-5; D is undetermined. V was clipped by 6 bases and J by 3 bases, with 9 bases between them. Germline V lookup: CDR1 SEHNR, CDR2 FQNEAQ (reference sequence). This CDR3 has 13 amino acids. The CDR3 spells CASSQTVNQPQHF. CDR3 sequence (DNA): TGTGCCAGCAGTCAGACCGTCAATCAGCCCCAGCATTTT.

The V gene is TRBV2, the J gene TRBJ2-1; D remains unclear. Per the germline V gene, CDR1 is SNHLY and CDR2 is FYNNEI. The CDR3 extends over 16 amino acids. Trimming shortened V by 6 bases and J by 0 bases, and 15 bases separated the two germline ends. The CDR3 DNA reads as TGTGCCAGCAGCCCCCCCGGTGGTACCTCCTACAATGAGCAGTTCTTC. Residues: CASSPPGGTSYNEQFF.

This clonotype occurred once. V is TRBV29-1 and J is TRBJ2-2; perhaps TRBD1 as D (5 bases). V was pared by 2 bases and J by 6 bases, with 13 bases between. CDR1 and CDR2 (germline): SQVTM, ANQGSEA. This CDR3 comprises 14 residues. CDR3 sequence (DNA): TGCAGCGTTGAATTCAGGGAAGGGTCCGGGGAGCTGTTTTTT. Protein: CSVEFREGSGELFF.

The V call is TRBV27, the J call TRBJ2-1, with no clear D. Germline V CDR1 and CDR2: MNHEY, SMNVEV (reference sequence). The CDR3 is made up of 13 amino acids. The V gene lost 3 bases and the J gene lost 6 bases, with 9 bases spanning the gap. CDR3 region: CASSLAASNEQFF. The CDR3, as DNA: TGTGCCAGCAGTTTGGCAGCGTCCAATGAGCAGTTCTTC.

The J gene is TRBJ2-5, the V gene TRBV29-1; the match to TRBD2 covers 9 bases. Germline V lookup: CDR1 SQVTM, CDR2 ANQGSEA. Trimming at V came to 4 bases and at J to 4 bases, leaving 1 base not matched to a gene. CDR3 length equals 12 residues. The CDR3 DNA reads as TGCAGCGTTGGGACTAGCGCAGAGACCCAGTACTTC. It specifies CSVGTSAETQYF. Full variable domain (outside the CDR3, taken from reference TRBV29-1 and TRBJ2-5): SAVISQKPSRDICQRGTSLTIQCQVDSQVTMMFWYRQQPGQSLTLIATANQGSEATYESGFVIDKFPISRPNLTFSTLTVSNMSPEDSSIYLCSVGTSAETQYFGPGTRLLVL.

The J gene is TRBJ2-7, the V gene TRBV20-1, with 7 bases identical to TRBD1. J was trimmed by 7 bases and V by 6 bases; bases with no gene match: 15. The CDR3 loop spans 14 amino acids. Per germline, CDR1 DFQATT and CDR2 SNEGSKA (reference sequence). The CDR3 sequence is CSAHTRTGLLEQYF. In DNA form, the CDR3 reads TGCAGTGCCCATACCCGGACAGGCCTCCTTGAGCAGTACTTC.

This sequence joins TRBV5-6 and TRBJ1-1; D not resolved. The germline CDR1 and CDR2 sequences are SGHDT and YYEEEE. This CDR3 comprises 13 residues. V gave up 1 base and J gave up 9 bases, with 13 bases separating them. The CDR3: CASSLSLQGKAFF. In DNA, the CDR3 is TGTGCCAGCAGCTTGTCCCTTCAAGGAAAAGCTTTCTTT. Complete variable domain (other parts from reference TRBV5-6 and TRBJ1-1): DAGVTQSPTHLIKTRGQQVTLRCSPKSGHDTVSWYQQALGQGPQFIFQYYEEEERQRGNFPDRFSGHQFPNYSSELNVNALLLGDSALYLCASSLSLQGKAFFGQGTRLTVV.

The chain recombines TRBV29-1 with TRBJ1-2; no reliable D call. With 8 bases removed from V and 8 bases from J, the gap between germline ends came to 15 bases. CDR3 length: 11 residues. The germline V gene has CDR1 SQVTM and CDR2 ANQGSEA. CDR3 bases: TGCAGCATCCCCGGGTTCTACGGCTACACCTTC. Its translation: CSIPGFYGYTF.

This chain joins TRBV2 and TRBJ2-1; tentative D call: TRBD1 (6 bases). The V end lost 6 bases, the J end lost 0 bases, and 9 bases lay between the germline ends. The germline V gene has CDR1 SNHLY and CDR2 FYNNEI. The CDR3 sequence is 14 residues long. This CDR3 reads CASRPTGSYNEQFF. For the CDR3, the DNA is TGTGCCAGCAGACCGACAGGCTCCTACAATGAGCAGTTCTTC.